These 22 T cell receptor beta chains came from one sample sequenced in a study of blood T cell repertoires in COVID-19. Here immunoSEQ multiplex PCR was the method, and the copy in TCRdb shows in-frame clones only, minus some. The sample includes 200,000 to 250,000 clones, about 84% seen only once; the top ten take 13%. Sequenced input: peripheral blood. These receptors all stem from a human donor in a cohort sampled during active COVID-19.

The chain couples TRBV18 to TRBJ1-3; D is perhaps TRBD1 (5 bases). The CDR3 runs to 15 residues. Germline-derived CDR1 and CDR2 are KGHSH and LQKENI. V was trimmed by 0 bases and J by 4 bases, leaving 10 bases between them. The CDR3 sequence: CASSPPARVGNTIYF. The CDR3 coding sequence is TGTGCCAGCTCACCACCGGCCAGGGTGGGAAACACCATATATTTT.

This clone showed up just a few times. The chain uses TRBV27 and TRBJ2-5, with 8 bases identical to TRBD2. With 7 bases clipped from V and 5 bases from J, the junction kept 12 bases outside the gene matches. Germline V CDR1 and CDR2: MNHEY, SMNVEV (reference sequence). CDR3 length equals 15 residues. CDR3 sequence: CASTRTGRARETQYF. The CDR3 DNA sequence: TGTGCCAGCACCCGTACCGGGAGGGCCCGCGAGACCCAGTACTTC.

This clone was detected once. The CDR3 nucleotides read TGCAGCGTTGATACGGCGACAGGGTCCACAGATACGCAGTATTTT. Translation gives CSVDTATGSTDTQYF. V gene TRBV29-1 combines with J gene TRBJ2-3, with 7 nucleotides matching TRBD1. CDR3 size: 15 residues. The trim removed 3 bases at V and 2 bases at J, leaving 8 bases unmatched. In germline, CDR1 is SQVTM, CDR2 ANQGSEA.

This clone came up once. The CDR3 DNA reads as TGTGCCAGCGTCCTTCTCTGGACAGATGGCTATGGCTACACCTTC. Amino acid sequence: CASVLLWTDGYGYTF. The chain couples TRBV7-9 to TRBJ1-2, with TRBD1 as a possible D gene (6 bases). Trimming took 8 bases from V and 4 from J, leaving 20 bases between them. Germline V lookup: CDR1 SEHNR, CDR2 FQNEAQ (reference sequence). This CDR3 has 15 amino acids.

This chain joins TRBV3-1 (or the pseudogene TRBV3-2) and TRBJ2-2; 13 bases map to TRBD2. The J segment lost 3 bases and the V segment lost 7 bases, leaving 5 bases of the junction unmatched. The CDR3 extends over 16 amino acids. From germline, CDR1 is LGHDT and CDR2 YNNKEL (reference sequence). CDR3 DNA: TGTGCCAGCACGGGACTAGCGGGATTCTACACCGGGGAGCTGTTTTTT. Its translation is CASTGLAGFYTGELFF.

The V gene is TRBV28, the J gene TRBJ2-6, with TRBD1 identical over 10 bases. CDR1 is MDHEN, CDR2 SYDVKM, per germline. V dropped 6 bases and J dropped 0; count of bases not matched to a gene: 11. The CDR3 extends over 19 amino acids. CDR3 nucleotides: TGTGCCAGCAGATCAACCGGGACAGGGGTCCCCTCTGGGGCCAACGTCCTGACTTTC. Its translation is CASRSTGTGVPSGANVLTF.

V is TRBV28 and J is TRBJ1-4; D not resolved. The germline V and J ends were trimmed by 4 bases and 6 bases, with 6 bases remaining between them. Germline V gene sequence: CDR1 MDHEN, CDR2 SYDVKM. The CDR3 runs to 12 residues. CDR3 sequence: CASSYPDEKLFF. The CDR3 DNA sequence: TGTGCCAGCAGTTATCCCGATGAAAAACTGTTTTTT.

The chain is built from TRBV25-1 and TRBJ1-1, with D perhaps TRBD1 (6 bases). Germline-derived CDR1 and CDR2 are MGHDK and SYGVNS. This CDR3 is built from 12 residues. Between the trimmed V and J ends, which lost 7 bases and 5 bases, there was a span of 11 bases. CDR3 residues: CASNREGTEAFF. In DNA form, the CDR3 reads TGTGCCAGCAACAGGGAAGGGACTGAAGCTTTCTTT.

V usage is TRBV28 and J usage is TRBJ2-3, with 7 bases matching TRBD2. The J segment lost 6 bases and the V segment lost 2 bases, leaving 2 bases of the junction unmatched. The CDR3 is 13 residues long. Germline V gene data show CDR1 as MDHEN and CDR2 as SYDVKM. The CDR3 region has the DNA TGTGCCAGCAGTTTAGGGCGGGGGGATACGCAGTATTTT. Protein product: CASSLGRGDTQYF.

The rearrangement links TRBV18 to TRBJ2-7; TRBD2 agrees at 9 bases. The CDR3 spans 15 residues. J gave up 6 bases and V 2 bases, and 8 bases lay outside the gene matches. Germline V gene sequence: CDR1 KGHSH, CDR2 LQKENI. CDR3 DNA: TGTGCCAGCTCACCAGGGTACCTAGCGGGAACCGAGCAGTACTTC. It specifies CASSPGYLAGTEQYF.

This CDR3 is CASTSRRGPTSYEQYF. CDR3 in DNA: TGTGCCAGCACCAGCCGGAGGGGGCCTACCTCCTACGAGCAGTACTTC. The V call is TRBV28, the J call TRBJ2-7, with D perhaps matching TRBD1 (7 bases). Germline V gene sequence: CDR1 MDHEN, CDR2 SYDVKM. V was cut by 7 bases and J by 0 bases, with 19 bases left in between. The CDR3 is made up of 16 amino acids.

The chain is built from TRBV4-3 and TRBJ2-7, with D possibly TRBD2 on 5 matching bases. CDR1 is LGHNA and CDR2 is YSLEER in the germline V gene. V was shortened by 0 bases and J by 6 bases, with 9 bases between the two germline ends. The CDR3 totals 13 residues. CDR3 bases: TGCGCCAGCAGCCAAGAGTCGGGATCCGAGCAGTACTTC. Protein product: CASSQESGSEQYF.

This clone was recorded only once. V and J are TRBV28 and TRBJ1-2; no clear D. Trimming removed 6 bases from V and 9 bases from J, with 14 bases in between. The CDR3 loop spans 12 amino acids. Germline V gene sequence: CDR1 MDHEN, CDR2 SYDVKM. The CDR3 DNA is TGTGCCAGCAGGACCGGGTTGATCCGCTACACCTTC. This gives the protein CASRTGLIRYTF.

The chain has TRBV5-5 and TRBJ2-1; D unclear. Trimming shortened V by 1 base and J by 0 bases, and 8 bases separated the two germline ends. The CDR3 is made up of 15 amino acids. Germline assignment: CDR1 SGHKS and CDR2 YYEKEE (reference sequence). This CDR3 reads CASSLPPSSYNEQFF. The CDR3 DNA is TGTGCCAGCAGCTTGCCTCCCAGCTCCTACAATGAGCAGTTCTTC.

The chain's CDR3 is CASRSGTLNNSPLHF. CDR3 in DNA: TGTGCCAGCCGTTCCGGGACACTTAATAATTCACCCCTCCACTTT. The V and J genes are TRBV19 and TRBJ1-6; a weak D match, TRBD1 (6 bases). The ends were cut back, 9 bases at V and 5 bases at J, with 17 bases in the middle. Germline V CDR1 and CDR2: LNHDA, SQIVND (reference sequence). CDR3 length: 15 residues.

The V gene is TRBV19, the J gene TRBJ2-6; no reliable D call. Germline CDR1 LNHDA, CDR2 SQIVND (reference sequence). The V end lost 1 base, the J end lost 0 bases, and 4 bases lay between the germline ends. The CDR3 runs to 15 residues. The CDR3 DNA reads TGTGCCAGTAGTATAGCAGTCTCTGGGGCCAACGTCCTGACTTTC. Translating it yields CASSIAVSGANVLTF.

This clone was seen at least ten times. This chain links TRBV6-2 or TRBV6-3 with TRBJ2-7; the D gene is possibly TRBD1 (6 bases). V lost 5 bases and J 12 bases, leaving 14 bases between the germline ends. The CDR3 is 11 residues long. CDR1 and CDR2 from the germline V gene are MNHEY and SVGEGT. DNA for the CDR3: TGTGCCAGCAGTCAAACAGGGTCGAGGTACTTC. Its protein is CASSQTGSRYF.

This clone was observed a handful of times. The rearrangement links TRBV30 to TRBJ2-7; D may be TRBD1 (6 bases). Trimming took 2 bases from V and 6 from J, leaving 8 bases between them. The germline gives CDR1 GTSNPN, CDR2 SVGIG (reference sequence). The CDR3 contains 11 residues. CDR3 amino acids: CAWSQDSEQYF. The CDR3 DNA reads TGTGCCTGGAGTCAGGACAGCGAGCAGTACTTC. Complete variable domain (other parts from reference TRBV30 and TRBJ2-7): SQTIHQWPATLVQPVGSPLSLECTVEGTSNPNLYWYRQAAGRGLQLLFYSVGIGQISSEVPQNLSASRPQDRQFILSSKKLLLSDSGFYLCAWSQDSEQYFGPGTRLTVT.

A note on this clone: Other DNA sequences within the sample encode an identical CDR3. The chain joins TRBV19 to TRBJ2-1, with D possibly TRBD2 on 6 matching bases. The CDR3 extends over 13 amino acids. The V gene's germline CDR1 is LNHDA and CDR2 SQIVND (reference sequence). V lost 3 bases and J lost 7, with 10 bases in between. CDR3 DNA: TGTGCCAGTAGTATGAGTGGGGGGAATGAGCAGTTCTTC. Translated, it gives CASSMSGGNEQFF. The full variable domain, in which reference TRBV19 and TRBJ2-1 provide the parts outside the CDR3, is DGGITQSPKYLFRKEGQNVTLSCEQNLNHDAMYWYRQDPGQGLRLIYYSQIVNDFQKGDIAEGYSVSREKKESFPLTVTSAQKNPTAFYLCASSMSGGNEQFFGPGTRLTVL.

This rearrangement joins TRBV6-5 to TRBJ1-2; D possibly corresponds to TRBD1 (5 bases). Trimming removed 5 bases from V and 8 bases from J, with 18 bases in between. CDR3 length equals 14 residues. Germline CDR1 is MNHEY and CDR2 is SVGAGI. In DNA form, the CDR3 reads TGTGCCAGCAGTAACCTTCCCAGGGTGAGGGGCTACACCTTC. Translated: CASSNLPRVRGYTF.

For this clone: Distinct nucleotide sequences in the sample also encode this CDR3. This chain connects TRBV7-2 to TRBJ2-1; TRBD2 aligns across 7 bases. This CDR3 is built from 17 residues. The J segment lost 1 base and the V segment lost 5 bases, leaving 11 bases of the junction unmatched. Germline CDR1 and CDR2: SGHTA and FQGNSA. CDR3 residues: CASSPTSGGSSYNEQFF. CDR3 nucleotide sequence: TGTGCCAGCAGCCCGACGTCAGGCGGGAGTTCCTACAATGAGCAGTTCTTC.

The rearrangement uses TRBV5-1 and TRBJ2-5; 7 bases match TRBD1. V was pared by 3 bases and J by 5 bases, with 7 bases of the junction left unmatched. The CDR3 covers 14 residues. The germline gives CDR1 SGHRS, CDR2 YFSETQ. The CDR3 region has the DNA TGCGCCAGCAGCTCGAGACAGGGCGGGGAGACCCAGTACTTC. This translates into CASSSRQGGETQYF.